This T cell receptor beta chain originates from a study of CD8 T cells in Susac syndrome. V was trimmed by 8 bases and J by 6 bases, leaving 14 bases between them. The CDR3 is 12 residues long. The germline V gene encodes CDR1 LNHDA and CDR2 SQIVND (reference sequence). Reverse transcription of about 0.5 to 1 ug RNA was carried out with random hexamers. MiXCR, applied by TCRdb to the immunoSEQ multiplex PCR reads, yields one record per CDR3 protein. The sample lists fewer than 150,000 distinct CDR3 sequences, around 94% seen once, with over 0.25% in the top ten. Negative isolation was used for CD8+ and CD4+ T cells, and FACS enrichment was applied to TEMRA cells.

This rearrangement joins TRBV19 to TRBJ2-7, with D possibly TRBD1 on 5 matching bases. What was sequenced was CD8+ T cells from PBMCs. The sequence was obtained from a human donor in good health. The CDR3 nucleotides are TGTGCCAGTGGGGCCTTGGGTTCCGAGCAGTACTTC. Residues: CASGALGSEQYF.